One and the same sample provided the 9 T cell receptor beta chains below, sequenced in a study of T cell responses to AZD1222 COVID-19 vaccine. Generated by immunoSEQ multiplex PCR, the TCRdb table keeps only in-frame clones and is missing some. The sample yields around 150,000 clones, around nine tenths seen once. Here the sequenced sample was peripheral blood, taken on day 0 of AZD1222 vaccination. These receptors all stem from an adult in good health.

The chain is built from TRBV19 and TRBJ2-7; 8 nucleotides line up with TRBD2. This CDR3 contains 15 residues. Losses at the gene ends were 1 base for V and 1 base for J; bases not matched to a gene: 3. Germline V gives CDR1 LNHDA, CDR2 SQIVND (reference sequence). CDR3 DNA: TGTGCCAGTAGTATAGTACTAGCGGCTTCCTACGAGCAGTACTTC. Protein sequence: CASSIVLAASYEQYF. The whole variable domain, remainder taken from reference TRBV19 and TRBJ2-7, is DGGITQSPKYLFRKEGQNVTLSCEQNLNHDAMYWYRQDPGQGLRLIYYSQIVNDFQKGDIAEGYSVSREKKESFPLTVTSAQKNPTAFYLCASSIVLAASYEQYFGPGTRLTVT.

The chain recombines TRBV11-2 with TRBJ2-1; 8 bases align to TRBD1. Germline V gives CDR1 SGHAT, CDR2 FQNNGV. V lost 3 bases, J lost 7 bases, and 14 bases stayed unmatched. The CDR3 is 17 amino acids. The DNA of the CDR3 is TGTGCCAGCAGCTTGCTAGGACAGGGAAGAATAGTAAATGAGCAGTTCTTC. Residues: CASSLLGQGRIVNEQFF.

V gene TRBV4-1 combines with J gene TRBJ1-1; possibly TRBD1 for D (5 bases). The CDR3 is 18 residues long. Germline V gene sequence: CDR1 MGHRA, CDR2 YSYEKL. V dropped 0 bases and J dropped 4 bases, with 21 bases sitting between them. This chain's CDR3 is CASSQEFGDSSSGTEAFF. The CDR3 DNA reads as TGCGCCAGCAGCCAAGAATTCGGGGACTCGTCCTCCGGCACTGAAGCTTTCTTT.

This clone has only one observation. This sequence joins TRBV9 and TRBJ1-3; D remains unclear. Germline CDR1 reads SGDLS; CDR2 reads YYNGEE. Trimming cost V 0 bases and J 4 bases, with 17 bases left between them. The CDR3 covers 17 residues. The DNA for the CDR3 is TGTGCCAGCAGCGTAGGAGAATTCGATACGGTGGGAAACACCATATATTTT. The encoded protein is CASSVGEFDTVGNTIYF.

The V and J genes are TRBV5-1 and TRBJ1-4; no definite D call. V was shortened by 1 base and J by 0 bases, with 10 bases between the two germline ends. CDR3 length: 16 residues. Germline V gene sequence: CDR1 SGHRS, CDR2 YFSETQ. The CDR3 loop reads CASSLSPPTTNEKLFF. The CDR3 DNA is TGCGCCAGCAGCTTGTCCCCTCCTACAACTAATGAAAAACTGTTTTTT.

This clone was seen more than once but under ten times. V gene TRBV5-5 combines with J gene TRBJ2-7, with D possibly being TRBD1 or TRBD2 (5 bases each). The V gene's germline CDR1 is SGHKS and CDR2 YYEKEE (reference sequence). The CDR3 runs 14 residues. The germline V and J ends were trimmed by 6 bases and 3 bases, with 16 bases remaining between them. In DNA form, the CDR3 reads TGTGCCAGCAATGTGAGGGACGGAAACTACGAGCAGTACTTC. Protein sequence: CASNVRDGNYEQYF.

The genes are TRBV2 and TRBJ2-6; D gene unclear. Germline CDR1 and CDR2: SNHLY and FYNNEI. This CDR3 is 15 amino acids long. Trimming cost V 10 bases and J 0 bases, with 13 bases left between them. CDR3 sequence reads: CAKLEPLSGANVLTF. CDR3 bases: TGTGCCAAATTGGAACCCCTCTCTGGGGCCAACGTCCTGACTTTC.

The CDR3 nucleotides read TGTGCCAGCAGCTTATACCCAGAAGGCTACGAGCAGTACTTC. Its protein is CASSLYPEGYEQYF. V and J are TRBV11-2 and TRBJ2-7; D gene uncertain. CDR3 size: 14 residues. V lost 2 bases to trimming and J lost 3 bases, with 11 bases between them. CDR1 is SGHAT and CDR2 is FQNNGV in the germline V gene.

This clone was counted a single time. The V gene is TRBV5-1, the J gene TRBJ2-1; 10 bases agree with TRBD2. CDR1 SGHRS and CDR2 YFSETQ come from the germline V gene. V shed 4 bases and J 5 bases; nucleotides not matched to a gene: 6. CDR3 size: 15 residues. CDR3 DNA: TGCGCCAGCAGCCTAACTAGCGGGGCCAACAATGAGCAGTTCTTC. It yields the protein CASSLTSGANNEQFF.